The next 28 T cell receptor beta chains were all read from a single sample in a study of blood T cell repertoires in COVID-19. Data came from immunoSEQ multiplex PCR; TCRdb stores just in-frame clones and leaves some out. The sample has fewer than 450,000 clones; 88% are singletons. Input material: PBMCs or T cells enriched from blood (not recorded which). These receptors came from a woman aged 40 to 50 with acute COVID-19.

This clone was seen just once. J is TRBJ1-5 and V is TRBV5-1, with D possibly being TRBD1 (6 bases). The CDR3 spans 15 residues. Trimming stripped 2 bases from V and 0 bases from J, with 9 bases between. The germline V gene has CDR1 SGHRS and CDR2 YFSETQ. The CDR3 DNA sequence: TGCGCCAGCAGCTTAGGGACATTTAGCAATCAGCCCCAGCATTTT. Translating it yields CASSLGTFSNQPQHF.

The CDR3 DNA is TGTGCCAGCAGTGAAGCAGCTAGCGGGGGCATACAATGGAATGAGCAGTTCTTC. Its protein product is CASSEAASGGIQWNEQFF. The genes are TRBV2 and TRBJ2-1, with 10 positions matching TRBD2. This CDR3 comprises 18 residues. V shed 0 bases and J 7 bases; nucleotides not matched to a gene: 12. Germline loops: CDR1 SNHLY, CDR2 FYNNEI.

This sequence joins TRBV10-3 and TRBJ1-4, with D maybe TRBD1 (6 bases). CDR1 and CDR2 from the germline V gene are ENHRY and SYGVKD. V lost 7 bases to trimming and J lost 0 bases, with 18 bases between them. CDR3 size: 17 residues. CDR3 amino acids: CAIKRGNPEATNEKLFF. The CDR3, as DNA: TGTGCCATCAAGAGGGGGAACCCGGAGGCAACTAATGAAAAACTGTTTTTT.

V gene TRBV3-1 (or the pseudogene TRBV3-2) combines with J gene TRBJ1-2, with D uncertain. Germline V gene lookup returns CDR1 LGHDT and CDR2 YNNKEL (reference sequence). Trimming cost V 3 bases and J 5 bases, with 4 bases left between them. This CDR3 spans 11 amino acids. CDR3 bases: TGTGCCAGCAGCCACACTTATGGCTACACCTTC. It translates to CASSHTYGYTF.

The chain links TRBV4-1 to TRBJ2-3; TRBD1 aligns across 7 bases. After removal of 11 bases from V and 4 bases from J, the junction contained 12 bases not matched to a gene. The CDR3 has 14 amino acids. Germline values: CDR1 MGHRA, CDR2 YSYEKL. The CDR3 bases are TGCGCCTCAAACAGGGGTAGCGATGCAGATACGCAGTATTTT. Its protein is CASNRGSDADTQYF.

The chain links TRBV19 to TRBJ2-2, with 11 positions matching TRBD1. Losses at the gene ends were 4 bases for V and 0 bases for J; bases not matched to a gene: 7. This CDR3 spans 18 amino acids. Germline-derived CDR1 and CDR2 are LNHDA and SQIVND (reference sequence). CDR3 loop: CASSTGQGASSNTGELFF. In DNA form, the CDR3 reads TGTGCCAGTAGTACCGGACAGGGGGCCAGTTCGAACACCGGGGAGCTGTTTTTT.

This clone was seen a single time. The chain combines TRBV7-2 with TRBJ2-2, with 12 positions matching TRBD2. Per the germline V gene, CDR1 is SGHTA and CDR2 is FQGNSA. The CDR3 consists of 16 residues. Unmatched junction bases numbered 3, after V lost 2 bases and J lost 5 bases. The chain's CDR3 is CASSLLLAGGTGELFF. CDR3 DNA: TGTGCCAGCAGCTTATTACTAGCGGGGGGTACCGGGGAGCTGTTTTTT.

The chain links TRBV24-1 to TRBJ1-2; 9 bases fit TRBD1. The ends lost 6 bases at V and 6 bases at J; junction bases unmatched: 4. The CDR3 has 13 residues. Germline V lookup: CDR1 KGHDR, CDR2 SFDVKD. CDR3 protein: CATSRGQGNGYTF. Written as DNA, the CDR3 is TGTGCCACCAGTCGGGGACAGGGTAATGGCTACACCTTC.

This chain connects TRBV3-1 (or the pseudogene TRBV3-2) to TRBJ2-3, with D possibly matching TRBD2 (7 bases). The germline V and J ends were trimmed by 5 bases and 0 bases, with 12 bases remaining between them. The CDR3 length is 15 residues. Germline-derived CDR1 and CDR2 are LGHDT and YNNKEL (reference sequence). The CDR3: CASSSRGGSTDTQYF. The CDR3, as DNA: TGTGCCAGCAGCAGTAGGGGGGGGAGCACAGATACGCAGTATTTT.

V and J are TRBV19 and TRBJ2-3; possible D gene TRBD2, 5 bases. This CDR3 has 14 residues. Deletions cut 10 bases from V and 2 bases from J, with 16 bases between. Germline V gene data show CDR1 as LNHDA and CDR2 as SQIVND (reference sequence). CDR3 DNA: TGTGCCACAGGAGAGGGCGGAAACACAGATACGCAGTATTTT. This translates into CATGEGGNTDTQYF.

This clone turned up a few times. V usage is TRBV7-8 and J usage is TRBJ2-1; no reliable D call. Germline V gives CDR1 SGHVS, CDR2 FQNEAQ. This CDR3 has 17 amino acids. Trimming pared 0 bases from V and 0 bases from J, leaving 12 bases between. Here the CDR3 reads CASSLALGKSSYNEQFF. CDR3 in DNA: TGTGCCAGCAGCTTAGCGCTGGGCAAGAGCTCCTACAATGAGCAGTTCTTC.

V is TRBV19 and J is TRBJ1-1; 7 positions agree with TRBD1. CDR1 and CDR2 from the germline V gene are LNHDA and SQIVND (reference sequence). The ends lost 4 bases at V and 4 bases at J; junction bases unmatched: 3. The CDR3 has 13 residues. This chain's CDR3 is CASSSPGGTEAFF. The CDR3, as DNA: TGTGCCAGTAGTAGCCCAGGGGGCACTGAAGCTTTCTTT.

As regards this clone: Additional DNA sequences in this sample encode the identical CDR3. CDR3 amino acids: CASSVSQGRETQYF. The CDR3 DNA sequence: TGTGCCAGCAGCGTCAGCCAGGGAAGGGAGACCCAGTACTTC. The chain employs TRBV9 and TRBJ2-5; TRBD1 is a possible D gene (5 bases). CDR1 SGDLS and CDR2 YYNGEE come from the germline V gene. This CDR3 has 14 residues. V was cut by 2 bases and J by 5 bases, with 13 bases left in between. The whole variable domain, remainder taken from reference TRBV9 and TRBJ2-5, is DSGVTQTPKHLITATGQRVTLRCSPRSGDLSVYWYQQSLDQGLQFLIQYYNGEERAKGNILERFSAQQFPDLHSELNLSSLELGDSALYFCASSVSQGRETQYFGPGTRLLVL.

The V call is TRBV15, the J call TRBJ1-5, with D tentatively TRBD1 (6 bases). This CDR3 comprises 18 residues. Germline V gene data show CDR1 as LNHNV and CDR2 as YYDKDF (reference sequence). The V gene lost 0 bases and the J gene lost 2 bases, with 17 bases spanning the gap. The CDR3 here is CATSRDPKREGGNQPQHF. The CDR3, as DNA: TGTGCCACCAGCAGAGATCCTAAAAGGGAGGGGGGCAATCAGCCCCAGCATTTT. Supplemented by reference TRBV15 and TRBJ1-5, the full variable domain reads DAMVIQNPRYQVTQFGKPVTLSCSQTLNHNVMYWYQQKSSQAPKLLFHYYDKDFNNEADTPDNFQSRRPNTSFCFLDIRSPGLGDTAMYLCATSRDPKREGGNQPQHFGDGTRLSIL.

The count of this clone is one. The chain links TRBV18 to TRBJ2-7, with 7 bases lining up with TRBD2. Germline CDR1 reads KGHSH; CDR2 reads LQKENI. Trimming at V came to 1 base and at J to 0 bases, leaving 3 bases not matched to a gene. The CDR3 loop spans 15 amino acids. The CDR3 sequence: CASSPRGGSSYEQYF. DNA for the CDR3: TGTGCCAGCTCACCACGGGGGGGAAGCTCCTACGAGCAGTACTTC.

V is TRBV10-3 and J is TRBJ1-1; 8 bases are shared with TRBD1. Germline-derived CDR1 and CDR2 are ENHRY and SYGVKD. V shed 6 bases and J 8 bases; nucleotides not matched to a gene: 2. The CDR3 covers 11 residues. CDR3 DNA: TGTGCCATCAGGGACAGGGAGGAAGCTTTCTTT. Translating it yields CAIRDREEAFF.

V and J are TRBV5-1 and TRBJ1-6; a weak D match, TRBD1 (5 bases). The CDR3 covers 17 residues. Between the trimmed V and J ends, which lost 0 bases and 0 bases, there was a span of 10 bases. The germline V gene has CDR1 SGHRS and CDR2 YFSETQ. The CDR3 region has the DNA TGCGCCAGCAGCTTGGCAGGGTCTAGCTCCTATAATTCACCCCTCCACTTT. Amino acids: CASSLAGSSSYNSPLHF.

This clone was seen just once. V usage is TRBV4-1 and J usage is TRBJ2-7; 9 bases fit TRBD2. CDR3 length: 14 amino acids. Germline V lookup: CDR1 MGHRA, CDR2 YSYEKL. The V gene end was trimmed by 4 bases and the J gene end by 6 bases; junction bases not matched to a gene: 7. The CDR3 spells CASSLSGRGGEQYF. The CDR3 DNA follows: TGCGCCAGCAGCCTCTCTGGGCGGGGGGGCGAGCAGTACTTC.

The CDR3 nucleotides read TGTGCCAGCAGTTACAGCACAGGGAGTAATTCACCCCTCCACTTT. It is translated as CASSYSTGSNSPLHF. V is TRBV6-5 and J is TRBJ1-6, with a possible D match to TRBD1 (6 bases). This CDR3 comprises 15 residues. The V end lost 2 bases, the J end lost 6 bases, and 11 bases lay between the germline ends. Germline-derived CDR1 and CDR2 are MNHEY and SVGAGI.

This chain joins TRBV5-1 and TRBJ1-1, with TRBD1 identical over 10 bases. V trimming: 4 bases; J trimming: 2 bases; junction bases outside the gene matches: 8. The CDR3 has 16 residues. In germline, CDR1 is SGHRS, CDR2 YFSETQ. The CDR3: CASSLGQGRINTEAFF. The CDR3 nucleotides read TGCGCCAGCAGCCTGGGACAGGGGCGGATCAACACTGAAGCTTTCTTT. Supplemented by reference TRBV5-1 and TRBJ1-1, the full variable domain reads KAGVTQTPRYLIKTRGQQVTLSCSPISGHRSVSWYQQTPGQGLQFLFEYFSETQRNKGNFPGRFSGRQFSNSRSEMNVSTLELGDSALYLCASSLGQGRINTEAFFGQGTRLTVV.

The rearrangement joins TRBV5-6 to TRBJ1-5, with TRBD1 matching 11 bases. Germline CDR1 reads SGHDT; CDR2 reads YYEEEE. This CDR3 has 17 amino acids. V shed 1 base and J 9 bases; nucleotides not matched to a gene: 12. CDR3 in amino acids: CASSLRGQGALRRPQHF. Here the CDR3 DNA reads TGTGCCAGCAGCTTGCGCGGACAGGGGGCCCTTCGACGGCCCCAGCATTTT. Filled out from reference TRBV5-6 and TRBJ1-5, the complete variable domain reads DAGVTQSPTHLIKTRGQQVTLRCSPKSGHDTVSWYQQALGQGPQFIFQYYEEEERQRGNFPDRFSGHQFPNYSSELNVNALLLGDSALYLCASSLRGQGALRRPQHFGDGTRLSIL.

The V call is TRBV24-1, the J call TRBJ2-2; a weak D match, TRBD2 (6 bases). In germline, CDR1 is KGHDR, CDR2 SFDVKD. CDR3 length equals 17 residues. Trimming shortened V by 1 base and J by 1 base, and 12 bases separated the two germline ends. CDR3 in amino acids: CATSDFKGLMNTGELFF. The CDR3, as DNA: TGTGCCACCAGTGATTTCAAGGGACTGATGAACACCGGGGAGCTGTTTTTT.

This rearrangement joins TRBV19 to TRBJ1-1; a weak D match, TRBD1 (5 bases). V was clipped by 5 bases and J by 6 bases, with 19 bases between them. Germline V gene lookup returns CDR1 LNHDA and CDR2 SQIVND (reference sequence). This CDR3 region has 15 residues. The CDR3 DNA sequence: TGTGCCAGTAGTTCTGGGGCTTATGTTAGGGCTGAAGCTTTCTTT. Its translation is CASSSGAYVRAEAFF. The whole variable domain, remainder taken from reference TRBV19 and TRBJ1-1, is DGGITQSPKYLFRKEGQNVTLSCEQNLNHDAMYWYRQDPGQGLRLIYYSQIVNDFQKGDIAEGYSVSREKKESFPLTVTSAQKNPTAFYLCASSSGAYVRAEAFFGQGTRLTVV.

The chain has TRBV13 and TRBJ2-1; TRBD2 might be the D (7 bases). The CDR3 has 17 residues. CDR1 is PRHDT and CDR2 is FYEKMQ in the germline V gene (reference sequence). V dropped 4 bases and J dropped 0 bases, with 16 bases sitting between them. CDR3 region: CASSSRVGGPSYNEQFF. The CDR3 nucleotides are TGTGCCAGCAGCTCCCGCGTCGGGGGGCCCTCCTACAATGAGCAGTTCTTC. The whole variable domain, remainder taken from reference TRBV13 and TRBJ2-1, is AAGVIQSPRHLIKEKRETATLKCYPIPRHDTVYWYQQGPGQDPQFLISFYEKMQSDKGSIPDRFSAQQFSDYHSELNMSSLELGDSALYFCASSSRVGGPSYNEQFFGPGTRLTVL.

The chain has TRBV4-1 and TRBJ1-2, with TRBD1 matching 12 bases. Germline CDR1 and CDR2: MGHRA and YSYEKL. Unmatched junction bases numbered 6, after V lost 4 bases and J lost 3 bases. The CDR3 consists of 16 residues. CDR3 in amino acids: CASSPAGQGAHYGYTF. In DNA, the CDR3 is TGCGCCAGCAGCCCAGCGGGACAGGGGGCACACTATGGCTACACCTTC.

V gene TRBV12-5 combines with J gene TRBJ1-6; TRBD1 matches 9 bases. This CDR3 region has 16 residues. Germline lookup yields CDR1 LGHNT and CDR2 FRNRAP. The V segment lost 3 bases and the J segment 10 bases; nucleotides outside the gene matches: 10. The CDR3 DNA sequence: TGTGCTAGTGGTTTTATGGGACAGGGACTTGAGTCACCCCTCCACTTT. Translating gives CASGFMGQGLESPLHF.

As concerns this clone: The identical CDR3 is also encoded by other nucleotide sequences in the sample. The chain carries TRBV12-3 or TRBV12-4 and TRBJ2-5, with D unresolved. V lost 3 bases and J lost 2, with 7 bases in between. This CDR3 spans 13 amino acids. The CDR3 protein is CASSFSGQETQYF. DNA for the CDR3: TGTGCCAGCAGTTTTTCAGGACAAGAGACCCAGTACTTC.

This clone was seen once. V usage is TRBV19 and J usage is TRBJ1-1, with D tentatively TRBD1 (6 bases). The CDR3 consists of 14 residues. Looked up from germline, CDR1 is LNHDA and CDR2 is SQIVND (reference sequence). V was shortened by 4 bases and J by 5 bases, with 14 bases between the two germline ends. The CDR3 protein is CASSRQVRGTEAFF. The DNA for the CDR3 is TGTGCCAGTAGTAGACAGGTCAGAGGGACTGAAGCTTTCTTT.